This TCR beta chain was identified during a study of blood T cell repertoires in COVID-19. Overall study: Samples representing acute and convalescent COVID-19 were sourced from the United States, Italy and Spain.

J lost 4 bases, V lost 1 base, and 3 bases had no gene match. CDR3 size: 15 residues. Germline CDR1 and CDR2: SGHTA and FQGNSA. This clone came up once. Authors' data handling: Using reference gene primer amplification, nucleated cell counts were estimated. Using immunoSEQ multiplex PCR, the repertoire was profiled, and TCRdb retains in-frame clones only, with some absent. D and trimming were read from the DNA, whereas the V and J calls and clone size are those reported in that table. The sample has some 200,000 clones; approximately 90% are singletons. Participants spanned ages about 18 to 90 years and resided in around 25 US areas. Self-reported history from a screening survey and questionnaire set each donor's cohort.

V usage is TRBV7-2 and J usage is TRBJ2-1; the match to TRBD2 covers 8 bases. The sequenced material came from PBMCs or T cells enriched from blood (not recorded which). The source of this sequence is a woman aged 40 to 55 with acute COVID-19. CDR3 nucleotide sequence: TGTGCCAGCAGCTTAGAAGTAGCGGGGTACAATGAGCAGTTCTTC. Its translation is CASSLEVAGYNEQFF.